This TCR beta chain was obtained from a study of PD-L1 blockade in urothelial cancer. On the study more broadly: Researchers looked at the blood 3 weeks (second dose) and 6 weeks after treatment began. Points from the study as a whole: Below-median blood TCR clonality before treatment forecast better survival.

Worth noting for this clone: The target antigen is unknown.

Added to each PCR by spiking were synthetic TCR analog templates. Measured with immunoSEQ multiplex PCR; TCRdb has only the in-frame clones, and not every one. Among tens of thousands of clones listed, roughly 86% were seen once. V lost 3 bases, J lost 7 bases, and 3 bases stayed unmatched. Germline loops: CDR1 GTSNPN, CDR2 SVGIG (reference sequence). The length of the CDR3 is 13 residues. This receptor was taken from a man aged 50-60 years with urothelial cancer. The sequencing here drew on PBMCs, taken around atezolizumab (anti-PD-L1) treatment. This chain uses TRBV30 with TRBJ2-1; 10 nucleotides match TRBD2. CDR3 coding DNA: TGTGCCTGGAGACTAGCGGGAAGTAATGAGCAGTTCTTC. Translation gives CAWRLAGSNEQFF. Full variable domain (missing parts from reference TRBV30 and TRBJ2-1): SQTIHQWPATLVQPVGSPLSLECTVEGTSNPNLYWYRQAAGRGLQLLFYSVGIGQISSEVPQNLSASRPQDRQFILSSKKLLLSDSGFYLCAWRLAGSNEQFFGPGTRLTVL.